This T cell receptor beta chain is drawn from a study of blood T cell repertoires in COVID-19. Study information: Both acute and convalescent COVID-19 samples were obtained from the United States, Italy and Spain.

Method: immunoSEQ multiplex PCR; TCRdb's copy keeps in-frame clones and lacks some. Here the sample spans 65,000 to 90,000 clones, 75% to 85% being singletons. Trimming took off 5 bases at V and 0 bases at J, with 14 bases between the two ends. Germline V gene lookup returns CDR1 SNHLY and CDR2 FYNNEI. CDR3 length: 16 residues. The V and J genes are TRBV2 and TRBJ1-3, with D tentatively TRBD1 (6 bases). This receptor was obtained from a woman in her sixties with acute or convalescent COVID-19. The sequencing input was peripheral blood. As DNA, the CDR3 is TGTGCCAGCAGTCAGCCCGGGACAAACTCTGGAAACACCATATATTTT. Translated: CASSQPGTNSGNTIYF.